What follows are 23 T cell receptor beta chains derived from one specimen sequenced in a study of beta chain features in type 1 diabetes. The authors reverse transcribed all of the isolated RNA, so sequencing captured expressed TCRB transcripts. Libraries were prepared by immunoSEQ multiplex PCR; TCRdb keeps only in-frame clonotypes and omits some of them. This sample has about 900,000 clones, with about 17% found just once. Sequencing was performed on naive CD4+ T cells from blood. These receptor sequences come from a woman younger than 35 in good health.

This clone was seen a handful of times. The rearrangement links TRBV18 to TRBJ2-7; D possibly corresponds to TRBD1 (5 bases). Germline V CDR1 and CDR2: KGHSH, LQKENI. Trimming removed 3 bases at V and 0 bases at J, with 9 bases between. This CDR3 is built from 14 residues. The CDR3 region is CASSPRANSYEQYF. The CDR3, as DNA: TGTGCCAGCTCACCCAGGGCCAACTCCTACGAGCAGTACTTC. Based on the CDR3 plus reference TRBV18 and TRBJ2-7, the full variable domain is NAGVMQNPRHLVRRRGQEARLRCSPMKGHSHVYWYRQLPEEGLKFMVYLQKENIIDESGMPKERFSAEFPKEGPSILRIQQVVRGDSAAYFCASSPRANSYEQYFGPGTRLTVT.

There are a few counts of this clone. The genes are TRBV10-3 and TRBJ2-7; maybe TRBD2 (5 bases). The CDR3 runs to 11 residues. Germline lookup yields CDR1 ENHRY and CDR2 SYGVKD. V dropped 10 bases and J dropped 4 bases, with 11 bases sitting between them. The CDR3 DNA sequence: TGTGCCACCGCAGGAGGTTACGAGCAGTACTTC. Amino acids: CATAGGYEQYF.

The chain carries TRBV9 and TRBJ1-1; unclear D gene. V lost 1 base and J lost 5, with 12 bases in between. The CDR3 has 14 amino acids. The germline V gene has CDR1 SGDLS and CDR2 YYNGEE. CDR3 in DNA: TGTGCCAGCAGCGTAATCCAAAGGTTTACTGAAGCTTTCTTT. Translation gives CASSVIQRFTEAFF.

This clone was observed a few times. This sequence joins TRBV28 and TRBJ2-7, with D unresolved. Germline V gene lookup returns CDR1 MDHEN and CDR2 SYDVKM. This CDR3 is built from 11 residues. V lost 6 bases to trimming and J lost 3 bases, with 6 bases between them. The CDR3 is CASSQFYEQYF. CDR3 in DNA: TGTGCCAGCAGCCAGTTCTACGAGCAGTACTTC.

This clone was picked up a small number of times. This sample includes further DNA sequences coding for the same CDR3. V is TRBV7-3 and J is TRBJ2-1; D possibly corresponds to TRBD2 (6 bases). This CDR3 contains 13 residues. Per germline, CDR1 SGHTA and CDR2 FQGTGA. Trimming left V 3 bases short and J 3 bases short, with 6 bases between. This chain's CDR3 is CASSLTSYNEQFF. The CDR3 bases are TGTGCCAGCAGCTTGACTAGCTACAATGAGCAGTTCTTC.

The genes are TRBV13 and TRBJ2-7; 10 bases match TRBD2. Trimming took 5 bases from V and 8 from J; bases not matched to a gene: 12. Per the germline V gene, CDR1 is PRHDT and CDR2 is FYEKMQ (reference sequence). The CDR3 has 15 amino acids. CDR3 nucleotides: TGTGCCAGCAGCCCCCGACTAGCGGGCGAGAGTCAGCAGTACTTC. Its protein is CASSPRLAGESQQYF.

The chain has TRBV7-2 and TRBJ1-4; D is possibly TRBD1 (6 bases). This CDR3 spans 12 amino acids. The V gene's germline CDR1 is SGHTA and CDR2 FQGNSA. Trimming stripped 6 bases from V and 8 bases from J, with 10 bases between. CDR3 DNA: TGTGCCAGCAGTCGCGGGACAGAAAAACTGTTTTTT. Translating it yields CASSRGTEKLFF.

The chain combines TRBV7-3 with TRBJ2-1; D is possibly TRBD1 (6 bases). This CDR3 has 13 residues. The germline gives CDR1 SGHTA, CDR2 FQGTGA. The V gene lost 5 bases and the J gene lost 9 bases, with 14 bases spanning the gap. The CDR3: CASSRTGKREQFF. Here the CDR3 DNA reads TGTGCCAGCAGCCGTACAGGGAAACGTGAGCAGTTCTTC.

This clone was observed a handful of times. Distinct nucleotide sequences in the sample also encode this CDR3. The chain joins TRBV18 to TRBJ2-7; no clear D gene. This CDR3 region has 11 residues. CDR1 and CDR2 (germline): KGHSH, LQKENI. Between the trimmed V and J ends, which lost 4 bases and 4 bases, there was a span of 5 bases. The CDR3 nucleotides are TGTGCCAGCTCACTGGGGTACGAGCAGTACTTC. It specifies CASSLGYEQYF. Drawing the rest from reference TRBV18 and TRBJ2-7, the complete variable domain is NAGVMQNPRHLVRRRGQEARLRCSPMKGHSHVYWYRQLPEEGLKFMVYLQKENIIDESGMPKERFSAEFPKEGPSILRIQQVVRGDSAAYFCASSLGYEQYFGPGTRLTVT.

The rearrangement links TRBV28 to TRBJ2-1; D may be TRBD1 (6 bases). Looked up from germline, CDR1 is MDHEN and CDR2 is SYDVKM. This CDR3 region has 16 residues. V was trimmed by 2 bases and J by 0 bases, leaving 11 bases between them. The CDR3 is CASSLIKTGSYNEQFF. DNA for the CDR3: TGTGCCAGCAGTTTAATCAAGACAGGCTCCTACAATGAGCAGTTCTTC.

This clone showed up just a few times. The rearrangement uses TRBV21-1 and TRBJ2-3; the tabulated D call, TRBD2, remains unverified against the DNA. TRBV21-1 corresponds to a pseudogene. There are 19 residues in the CDR3. The CDR3 region has the DNA TGTGCCAGCAGCAAAGCCCCGGGACTAGCGGGAGCTAGCACAGATACGCAGTATTTT. Its translation: CASSKAPGLAGASTDTQYF.

This clone was counted a few times. The chain combines TRBV28 with TRBJ2-5; either TRBD1 or TRBD2 may supply D (5 bases each). This CDR3 spans 13 amino acids. The V end was cut by 6 bases, the J end by 5 bases, with 13 bases between. Germline values: CDR1 MDHEN, CDR2 SYDVKM. In DNA form, the CDR3 reads TGTGCCAGCAGGGGACGAACATGGGAGACCCAGTACTTC. This codes for CASRGRTWETQYF.

This clone occurred a few times. This sequence joins TRBV28 and TRBJ1-2, with D perhaps matching TRBD1 (6 bases). Germline V CDR1 and CDR2: MDHEN, SYDVKM. The CDR3 contains 11 residues. Trimming left V 7 bases short and J 7 bases short, with 10 bases between. The CDR3 reads CASTTGFGYTF. CDR3 bases: TGTGCCAGCACCACAGGGTTTGGCTACACCTTC.

This clone turned up a few times. The chain couples TRBV5-6 to TRBJ2-5; maybe TRBD2 (5 bases). Germline assignment: CDR1 SGHDT and CDR2 YYEEEE. This CDR3 contains 13 residues. The V gene lost 2 bases and the J gene lost 7 bases, with 12 bases spanning the gap. DNA of the CDR3: TGTGCCAGCAGCTTTGGGAGCGGAGGGACCCAGTACTTC. As protein: CASSFGSGGTQYF.

The rearrangement uses TRBV5-1 and TRBJ2-3; the D call may be TRBD1 or TRBD2 (7 bases each). The CDR3 is 15 amino acids. Germline V gene data show CDR1 as SGHRS and CDR2 as YFSETQ. V lost 3 bases and J lost 3, with 14 bases in between. CDR3 DNA sequence: TGCGCCAGCAGCTGGAACAGGGGAGGGACAGATACGCAGTATTTT. As protein: CASSWNRGGTDTQYF.

This chain joins TRBV5-1 and TRBJ2-1, with 8 positions matching TRBD2. The germline gives CDR1 SGHRS, CDR2 YFSETQ. Germline trimming cut 4 bases from V and 5 bases from J; bases unmatched to any gene: 8. The CDR3 extends over 15 amino acids. CDR3 nucleotide sequence: TGCGCCAGCAGCGTCGGGACTAGTACCAACAATGAGCAGTTCTTC. Its protein product is CASSVGTSTNNEQFF.

This clone appeared a few times. V is TRBV6-1 and J is TRBJ2-7, with TRBD2 matching 14 bases. Germline V gene sequence: CDR1 MNHNS, CDR2 SASEGT. V was clipped by 0 bases and J by 3 bases; unmatched bases: 1. The CDR3 covers 16 residues. CDR3 in DNA: TGTGCCAGCAGTGAAGCCGGGACTAGCGGGAGCTACGAGCAGTACTTC. It is translated as CASSEAGTSGSYEQYF.

This clone was counted between two and nine times. V is TRBV4-1 and J is TRBJ1-1; D is uncertain. Germline assignment: CDR1 MGHRA and CDR2 YSYEKL. Deletions cut 5 bases from V and 0 bases from J, with 7 bases between. CDR3 length: 13 residues. The CDR3 coding sequence is TGCGCCAGCAGCGCGGTGATGAACACTGAAGCTTTCTTT. Amino acids: CASSAVMNTEAFF.

The chain employs TRBV7-9 and TRBJ2-7; D is ambiguous. Germline values: CDR1 SEHNR, CDR2 FQNEAQ (reference sequence). The CDR3 has 12 amino acids. Trimming shortened V by 2 bases and J by 4 bases, and 6 bases separated the two germline ends. CDR3 sequence: CASSLTVYEQYF. CDR3 nucleotides: TGTGCCAGCAGCTTAACAGTTTACGAGCAGTACTTC.

The chain employs TRBV27 and TRBJ1-1, with D unclear. The V end lost 4 bases, the J end lost 5 bases, and 14 bases lay between the germline ends. Germline values: CDR1 MNHEY, CDR2 SMNVEV (reference sequence). There are 14 residues in the CDR3. The CDR3 here is CASSSRTGTTEAFF. CDR3 DNA: TGTGCCAGCAGTTCCCGGACGGGAACGACTGAAGCTTTCTTT.

The chain is built from TRBV7-8 and TRBJ2-2, with a weak D call TRBD1 (5 bases). The V gene lost 5 bases and the J gene lost 6 bases, with 19 bases spanning the gap. The germline CDR1 and CDR2 sequences are SGHVS and FQNEAQ. CDR3 length: 16 amino acids. The DNA of the CDR3 is TGTGCCAGCAGCAAACGACAGATTATGGCTTCCGGGGAGCTGTTTTTT. Protein: CASSKRQIMASGELFF.

Worth noting for this clone: At one end the junction does not follow the germline gene, possibly because of a read error. The rearrangement joins TRBV7-3 to TRBJ2-4; possible D gene TRBD1, 6 bases. This CDR3 has 14 amino acids. Germline values: CDR1 SGHTA, CDR2 FQGTGA. The CDR3 region has the DNA TGTGCCAGCAGCCTAACAGGGCCCGGGGACATTCAGTACTTC. Translation gives CASSLTGPGDIQYF.

The genes are TRBV5-6 and TRBJ2-1; weak D call: TRBD2 (5 bases). The CDR3 length is 16 residues. Germline-derived CDR1 and CDR2 are SGHDT and YYEEEE. The V gene lost 8 bases and the J gene lost 3 bases, with 21 bases spanning the gap. CDR3: CASTTQRRTFYNEQFF. As DNA, the CDR3 is TGTGCCAGTACCACCCAGCGGAGAACTTTCTACAATGAGCAGTTCTTC.